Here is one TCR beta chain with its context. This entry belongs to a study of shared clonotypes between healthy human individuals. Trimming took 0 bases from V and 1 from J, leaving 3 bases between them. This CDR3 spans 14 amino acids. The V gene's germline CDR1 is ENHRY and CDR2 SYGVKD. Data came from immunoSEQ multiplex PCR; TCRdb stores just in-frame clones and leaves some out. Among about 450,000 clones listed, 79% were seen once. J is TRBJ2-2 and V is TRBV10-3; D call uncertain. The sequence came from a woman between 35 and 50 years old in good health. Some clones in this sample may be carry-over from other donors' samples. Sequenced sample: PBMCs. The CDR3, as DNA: TGTGCCATCAGTGAGTCTGGGAACACCGGGGAGCTGTTTTTT. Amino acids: CAISESGNTGELFF.